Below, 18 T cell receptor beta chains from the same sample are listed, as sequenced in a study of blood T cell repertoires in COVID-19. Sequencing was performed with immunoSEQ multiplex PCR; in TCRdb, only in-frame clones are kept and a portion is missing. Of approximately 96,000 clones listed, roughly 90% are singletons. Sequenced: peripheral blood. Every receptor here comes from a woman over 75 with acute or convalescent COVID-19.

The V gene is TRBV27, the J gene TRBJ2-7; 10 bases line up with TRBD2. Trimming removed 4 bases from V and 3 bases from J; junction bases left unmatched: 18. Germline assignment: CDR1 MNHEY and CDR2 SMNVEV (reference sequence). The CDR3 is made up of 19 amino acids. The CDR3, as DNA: TGTGCCAGCAGTTGGGGTAGCGGGAGGATATTAAAGATTAGCTACGAGCAGTACTTC. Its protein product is CASSWGSGRILKISYEQYF.

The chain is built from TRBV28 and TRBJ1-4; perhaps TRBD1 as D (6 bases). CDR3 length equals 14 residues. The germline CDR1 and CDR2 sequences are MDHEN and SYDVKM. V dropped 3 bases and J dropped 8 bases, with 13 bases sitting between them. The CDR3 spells CASSLSIQGEKLFF. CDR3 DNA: TGTGCCAGCAGTTTGTCGATTCAGGGGGAAAAACTGTTTTTT.

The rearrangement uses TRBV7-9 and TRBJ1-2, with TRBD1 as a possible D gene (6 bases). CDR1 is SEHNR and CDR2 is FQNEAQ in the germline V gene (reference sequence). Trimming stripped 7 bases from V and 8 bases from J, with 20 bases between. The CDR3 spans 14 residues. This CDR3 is CASTPQGGAGGYTF. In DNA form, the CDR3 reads TGTGCCAGCACCCCCCAAGGGGGGGCTGGGGGCTACACCTTC.

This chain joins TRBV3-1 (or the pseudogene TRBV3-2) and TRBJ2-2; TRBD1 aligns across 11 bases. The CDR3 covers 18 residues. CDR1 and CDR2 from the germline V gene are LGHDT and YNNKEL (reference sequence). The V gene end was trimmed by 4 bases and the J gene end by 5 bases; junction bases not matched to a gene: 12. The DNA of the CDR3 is TGTGCCAGCAGCCGCACAAGAGGCGGGACAGGGGGGACCGGGGAGCTGTTTTTT. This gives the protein CASSRTRGGTGGTGELFF.

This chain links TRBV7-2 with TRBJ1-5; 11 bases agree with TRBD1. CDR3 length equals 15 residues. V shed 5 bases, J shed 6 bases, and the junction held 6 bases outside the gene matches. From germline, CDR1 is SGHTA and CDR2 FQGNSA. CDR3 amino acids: CASSQGTGGSQPQHF. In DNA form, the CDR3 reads TGTGCCAGCAGCCAAGGGACAGGGGGAAGTCAGCCCCAGCATTTT.

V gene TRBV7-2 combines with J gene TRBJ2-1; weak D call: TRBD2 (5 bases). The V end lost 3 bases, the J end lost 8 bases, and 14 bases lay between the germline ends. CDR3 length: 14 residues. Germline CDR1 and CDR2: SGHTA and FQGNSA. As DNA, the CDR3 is TGTGCCAGCAGCTTCATAGCCCCGGACTATGAGCAGTTCTTC. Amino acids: CASSFIAPDYEQFF. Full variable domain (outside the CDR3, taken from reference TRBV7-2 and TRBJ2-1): GAGVSQSPSNKVTEKGKDVELRCDPISGHTALYWYRQSLGQGLEFLIYFQGNSAPDKSGLPSDRFSAERTGGSVSTLTIQRTQQEDSAVYLCASSFIAPDYEQFFGPGTRLTVL.

CDR3 in amino acids: CATSGSPEVNEQFF. CDR3 DNA: TGTGCCACCAGTGGGTCCCCGGAGGTGAATGAGCAGTTCTTC. The rearrangement joins TRBV24-1 to TRBJ2-1, with a weak D call TRBD2 (5 bases). V lost 5 bases and J 7 bases, leaving 14 bases between the germline ends. CDR3 length: 14 amino acids. CDR1 KGHDR and CDR2 SFDVKD come from the germline V gene.

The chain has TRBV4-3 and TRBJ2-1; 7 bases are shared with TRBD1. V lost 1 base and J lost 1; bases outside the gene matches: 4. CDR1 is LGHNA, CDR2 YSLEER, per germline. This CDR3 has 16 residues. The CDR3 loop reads CASSQVKQGSYNEQFF. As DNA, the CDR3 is TGCGCCAGCAGCCAAGTAAAACAGGGGTCCTACAATGAGCAGTTCTTC.

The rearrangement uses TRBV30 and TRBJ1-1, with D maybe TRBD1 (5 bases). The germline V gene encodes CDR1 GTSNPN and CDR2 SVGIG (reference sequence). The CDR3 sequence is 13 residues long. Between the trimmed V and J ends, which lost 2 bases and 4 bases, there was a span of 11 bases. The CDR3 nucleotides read TGTGCCTGGAGTCGCCCGGGGGGCACTGAAGCTTTCTTT. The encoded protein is CAWSRPGGTEAFF.

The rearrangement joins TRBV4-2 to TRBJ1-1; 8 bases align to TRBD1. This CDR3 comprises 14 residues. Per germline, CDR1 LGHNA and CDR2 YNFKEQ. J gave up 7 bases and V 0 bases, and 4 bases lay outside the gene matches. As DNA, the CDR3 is TGTGCCAGCAGCCAAGATAGAGGGACAGGTGAAGCTTTCTTT. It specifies CASSQDRGTGEAFF.

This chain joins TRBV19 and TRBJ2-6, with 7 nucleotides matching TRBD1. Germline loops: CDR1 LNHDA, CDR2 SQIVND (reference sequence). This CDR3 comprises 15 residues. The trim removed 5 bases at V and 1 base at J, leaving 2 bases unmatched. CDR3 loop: CASSPTGSGANVLTF. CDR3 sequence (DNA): TGTGCCAGTAGTCCGACAGGGTCTGGGGCCAACGTCCTGACTTTC.

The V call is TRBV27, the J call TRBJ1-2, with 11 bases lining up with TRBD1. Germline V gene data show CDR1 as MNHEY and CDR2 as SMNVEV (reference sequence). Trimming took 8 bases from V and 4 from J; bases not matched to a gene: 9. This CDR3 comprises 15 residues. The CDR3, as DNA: TGTGCCAGCTCTCCCTGGACAGGGGGCGGCTATGGCTACACCTTC. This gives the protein CASSPWTGGGYGYTF.

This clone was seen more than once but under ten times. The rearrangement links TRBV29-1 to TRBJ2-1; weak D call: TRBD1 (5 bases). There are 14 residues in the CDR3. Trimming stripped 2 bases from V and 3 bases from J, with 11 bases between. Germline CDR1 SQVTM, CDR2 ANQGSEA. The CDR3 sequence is CSVENPRGYNEQFF. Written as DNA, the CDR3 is TGCAGCGTTGAAAACCCAAGGGGCTACAATGAGCAGTTCTTC.

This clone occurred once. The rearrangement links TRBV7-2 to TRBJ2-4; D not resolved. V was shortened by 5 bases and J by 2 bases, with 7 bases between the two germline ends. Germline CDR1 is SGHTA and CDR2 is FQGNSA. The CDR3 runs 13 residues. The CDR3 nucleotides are TGTGCCAGCAGCAGAGGAACCAAAAACATTCAGTACTTC. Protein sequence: CASSRGTKNIQYF.

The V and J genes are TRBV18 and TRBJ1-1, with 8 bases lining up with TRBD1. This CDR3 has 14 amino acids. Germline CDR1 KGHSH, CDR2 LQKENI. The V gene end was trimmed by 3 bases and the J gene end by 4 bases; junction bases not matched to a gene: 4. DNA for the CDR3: TGTGCCAGCTCACCCATTACAGGGGGCACTGAAGCTTTCTTT. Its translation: CASSPITGGTEAFF.

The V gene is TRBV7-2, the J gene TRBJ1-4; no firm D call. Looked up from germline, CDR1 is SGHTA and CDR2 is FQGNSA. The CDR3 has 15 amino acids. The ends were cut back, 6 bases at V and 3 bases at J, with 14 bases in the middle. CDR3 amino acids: CASSQSSGSNEKLFF. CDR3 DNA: TGTGCCAGCAGTCAATCATCAGGTTCTAATGAAAAACTGTTTTTT. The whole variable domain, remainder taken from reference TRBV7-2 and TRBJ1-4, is GAGVSQSPSNKVTEKGKDVELRCDPISGHTALYWYRQSLGQGLEFLIYFQGNSAPDKSGLPSDRFSAERTGGSVSTLTIQRTQQEDSAVYLCASSQSSGSNEKLFFGSGTQLSVL.

CDR3: CALARDRNTEAFF. CDR3 bases: TGTGCACTAGCTAGGGACAGGAACACTGAAGCTTTCTTT. The J gene is TRBJ1-1, the V gene TRBV21-1; the table's D call, TRBD1, has no DNA check behind it. TRBV21-1 is described as a pseudogene. The CDR3 is 13 residues long.

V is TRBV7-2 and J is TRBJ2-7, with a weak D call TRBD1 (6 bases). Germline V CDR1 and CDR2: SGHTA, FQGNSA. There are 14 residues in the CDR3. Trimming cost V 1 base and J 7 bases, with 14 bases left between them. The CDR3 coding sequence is TGTGCCAGCAGCTTAGGGCAGGGGCCGAGGGAGCAGTACTTC. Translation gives CASSLGQGPREQYF. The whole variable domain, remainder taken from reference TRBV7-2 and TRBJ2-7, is GAGVSQSPSNKVTEKGKDVELRCDPISGHTALYWYRQSLGQGLEFLIYFQGNSAPDKSGLPSDRFSAERTGGSVSTLTIQRTQQEDSAVYLCASSLGQGPREQYFGPGTRLTVT.